This T cell receptor beta chain was recovered during a study of T cells in Graves' hyperthyroidism and ophthalmopathy (dated by TCRdb to between 2018 and 2020). Some background on the complete study: Peripheral blood samples were taken at the time of initial diagnosis, prior to any treatment. TCR V-J signatures able to tell the groups apart were searched for in a discovery cohort of 95 or so patients, of whom more than 40 had Graves' ophthalmopathy and 57 had stable Graves' hyperthyroidism. Prospective prediction of ophthalmopathy was tested in an independent validation cohort of fewer than 20 hyperthyroidism patients and 15 to 17 patients who later progressed to ophthalmopathy. The roughly 90 discovery patients were divided at random into training and test sets in a 7:3 ratio. In about 6 Graves' hyperthyroidism patients, the study also compared T-cell repertoires from thyroid tissue with T-cell repertoires from blood. After sampling, hyperthyroidism patients received methimazole starting at 30 mg daily, and ophthalmopathy patients received high-dose intravenous methylprednisolone. TCR Vbeta CDR3 sequencing of some 140 peripheral blood samples (over 40 ophthalmopathy, roughly 72 hyperthyroidism and some 17 progressor patients) is reported in the paper. Study-wide findings and limitations: In cross-validation, a model built on a 13 V-J signature told ophthalmopathy apart from stable hyperthyroidism with 87.88% sensitivity and roughly 83% specificity, and in testing the same model reached 80%/75%. In validation, the model predicted progression to ophthalmopathy a median of about 6.8 months before onset, with approximately 68% sensitivity and 72.22% specificity. Sample size was not statistically predetermined, and investigators were not blinded to group allocation. Blood samples also contained most of the expanded thyroid clonotypes (frequency above 0.001), which suggests that blood repertoires may reflect thyroid immune responses.

This clonotype appeared many times. This receptor's antigen is unknown. No clone much larger than this one lies a single base away; base qualities are absent. The TCR beta CDR3 regions were amplified from RNA transcripts. A first-round RT-PCR of the TCR CDR3 used the HTBI primer set with the Qiagen OneStep RT-PCR kit. Libraries were constructed in a second round of multiplex PCR, after which size selection and purification were carried out. Sequencing of the libraries was done on an Illumina HiSeq2000 using paired-end 100 bp reads. The authors' analysis ran thus. SOAPnuke was used to process the raw data, with reads discarded if the reads contained adapters or uncalled bases, had a mean Phred below 15, or lacked an exact constant-primer or identifier match. High-quality paired reads were merged with COPE v1.2.5, and unique nucleotide sequences were defined as clonotypes. MiTCR v1.1 was used to align the clonotypes against IMGT TRBV, TRBD and TRBJ reference segments. Analysis was restricted to V-J combinations with a frequency above 0.0001, which covered roughly 99% of repertoires. A TCS score was defined as the ratio of F50 (clonal expansion) to E x V (chaos), with BLOSUM62-based TCRdist applied between CDR3 peptides within each V-J. Welch's t-statistics and random forest reduced roughly 540 V-J features to fewer than 15, which were used in a naive Bayes classifier (R e1071). TCRdb reprocessing: public reads trimmed at Q25 with fastp, clones called with MiXCR, in-frame beta chains kept. Each CDR3 protein gets just one entry, which takes the most common genes and DNA from the rows behind it. The V and J calls were not made by the authors but by TCRdb's processing. The sample includes 350,000 to 450,000 distinct CDR3 sequences, with over 12% observed a single time. The top ten clonotypes cover 25% to 30% of the sample.

Ophthalmopathy patients had moderately to severely active disease, with a Clinical Activity Score of 3 or more, a NOSPECS grade of 4 or more, and a disease duration of less than 3 months. Any patient with an uncontrolled infection, another autoimmune disease, pregnancy or lactation was excluded. Diagnoses were based on clinical symptoms, serum thyroxine and TRAb, thyroid ultrasound and orbital computed tomography. Ficoll-Paque density gradient centrifugation was used to isolate PBMCs from about 10 ml of fresh peripheral blood. Total RNA was extracted with Trizol reagent, and quality was checked on an Agilent 2100 Bioanalyzer. The clonotype was recovered from a man between 45 and 60 years old with Graves' ophthalmopathy. The sequencing sample was made of blood.

The DNA sequence is given as TGTGCCAGCAGTTTAATGACAGGGTCCGACATTCAGTACTTC. Its translation reads: CASSLMTGSDIQYF. Here the chain combines TRBV28 and TRBJ2-4; 7 junctional bases match TRBD1. The germline V gene gives CDR1 as MDHEN and CDR2 as SYDVKM. Trimming accounts for 2 bases at V and 8 bases at J, while the number of junction bases matched to no gene is 6. CDR3 length: 14 amino acids, cysteine to phenylalanine. The kept DNA is CDR3 alone, 42 bases in frame from the first base.